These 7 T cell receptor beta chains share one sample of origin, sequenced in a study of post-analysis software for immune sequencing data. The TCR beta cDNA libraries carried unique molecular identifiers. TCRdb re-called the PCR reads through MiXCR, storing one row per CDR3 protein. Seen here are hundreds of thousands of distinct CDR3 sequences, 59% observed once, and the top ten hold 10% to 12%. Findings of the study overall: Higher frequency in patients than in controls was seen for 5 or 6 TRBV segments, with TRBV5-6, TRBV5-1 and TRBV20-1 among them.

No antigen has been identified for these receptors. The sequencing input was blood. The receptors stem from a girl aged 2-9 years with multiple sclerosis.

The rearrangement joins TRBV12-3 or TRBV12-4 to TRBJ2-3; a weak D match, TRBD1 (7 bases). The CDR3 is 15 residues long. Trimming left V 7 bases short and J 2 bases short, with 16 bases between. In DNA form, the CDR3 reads TGTGCCAGCACCCAGGGGGGACTTCCCACAGATACGCAGTATTTT. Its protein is CASTQGGLPTDTQYF.

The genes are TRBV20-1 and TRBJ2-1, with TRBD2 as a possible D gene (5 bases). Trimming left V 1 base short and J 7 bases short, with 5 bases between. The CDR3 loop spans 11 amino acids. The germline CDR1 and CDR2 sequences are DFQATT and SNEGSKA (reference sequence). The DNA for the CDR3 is TGCAGTGCTAGAGCGGGGAATGAGCAGTTCTTC. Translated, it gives CSARAGNEQFF.

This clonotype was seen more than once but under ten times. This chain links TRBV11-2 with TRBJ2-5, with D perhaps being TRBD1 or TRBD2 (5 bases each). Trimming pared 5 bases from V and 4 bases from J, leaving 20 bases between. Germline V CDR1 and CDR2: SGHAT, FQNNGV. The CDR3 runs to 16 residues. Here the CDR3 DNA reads TGTGCCAGCAGCCAATGGGCAAGGGAGAGGGGAGAGACCCAGTACTTC. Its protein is CASSQWARERGETQYF.

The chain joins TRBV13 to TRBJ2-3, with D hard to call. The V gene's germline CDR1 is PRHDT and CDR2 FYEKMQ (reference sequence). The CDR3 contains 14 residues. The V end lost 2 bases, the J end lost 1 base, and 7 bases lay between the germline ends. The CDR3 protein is CASSLQSGTDTQYF. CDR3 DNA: TGTGCCAGCAGCTTACAGTCGGGCACAGATACGCAGTATTTT.

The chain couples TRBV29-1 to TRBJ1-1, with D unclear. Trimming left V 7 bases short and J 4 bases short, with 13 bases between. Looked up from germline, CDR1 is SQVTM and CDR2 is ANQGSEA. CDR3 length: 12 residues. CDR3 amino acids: CSAKEVGTEAFF. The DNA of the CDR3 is TGCAGCGCCAAGGAGGTAGGCACTGAAGCTTTCTTT.

The DNA of the CDR3 is TGTGCCAGCAGCTTAGTTTTTGCGGATACGCAGTATTTT. Its protein is CASSLVFADTQYF. The chain has TRBV7-2 and TRBJ2-3; D remains unclear. Between the trimmed V and J ends, which lost 1 base and 6 bases, there was a span of 8 bases. The CDR3 sequence is 13 residues long. From germline, CDR1 is SGHTA and CDR2 FQGNSA.

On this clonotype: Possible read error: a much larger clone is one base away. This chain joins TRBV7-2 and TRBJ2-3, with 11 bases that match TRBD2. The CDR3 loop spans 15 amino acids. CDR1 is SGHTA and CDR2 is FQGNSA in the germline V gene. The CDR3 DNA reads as TGTGCCAACAGCCCCGATAGCGGGGGGGCGGATACGCAGTATTTT. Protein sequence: CANSPDSGGADTQYF.